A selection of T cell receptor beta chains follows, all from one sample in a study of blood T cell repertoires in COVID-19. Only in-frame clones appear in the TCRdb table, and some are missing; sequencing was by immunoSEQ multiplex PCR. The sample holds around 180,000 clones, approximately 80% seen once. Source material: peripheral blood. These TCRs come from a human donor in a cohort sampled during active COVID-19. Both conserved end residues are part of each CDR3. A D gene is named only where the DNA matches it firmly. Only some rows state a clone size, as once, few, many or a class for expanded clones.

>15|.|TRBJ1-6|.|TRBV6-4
TGTGCCAGCAGTGACAGTTGGACAGATAATTCACCCCTCCACTTT
CASSDSWTDNSPLHF
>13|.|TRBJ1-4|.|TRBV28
TGTGCCAGCAGCCGCGGGCTAATTGAAAAACTGTTTTTT
CASSRGLIEKLFF
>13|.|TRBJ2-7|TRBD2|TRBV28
TGTGCCAGCAGCATAGGGACGGGGGGCGAGCAGTACTTC
CASSIGTGGEQYF
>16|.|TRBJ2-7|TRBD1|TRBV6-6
TGTGCCAGCAGCCCTACAATACAGGGGCCCTCTTACGAGCAGTACTTC
CASSPTIQGPSYEQYF
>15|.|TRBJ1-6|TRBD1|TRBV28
TGTGCCAGCAGTCCCTACAGGGGGTACGATTCACCCCTCCACTTT
CASSPYRGYDSPLHF
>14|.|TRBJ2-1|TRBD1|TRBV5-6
TGTGCCAGCAGCTTTCGGACAGGGGTTTATGAGCAGTTCTTC
CASSFRTGVYEQFF
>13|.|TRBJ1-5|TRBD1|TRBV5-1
TGCGCCAGCAGCTTGACAGGGGACCAGCCCCAGCATTTT
CASSLTGDQPQHF
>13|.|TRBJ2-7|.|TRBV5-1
TGCGCCAGCAGCTTTCGGGTCGACTACGAGCAGTACTTC
CASSFRVDYEQYF
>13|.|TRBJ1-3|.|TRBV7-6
TGTGCCAGCAGCCCAGGGGAAGGAAACACCATATATTTT
CASSPGEGNTIYF
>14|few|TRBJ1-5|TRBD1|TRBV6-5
TGTGCCAGCAGGGGGACAGGGGAAGGACAGCCCCAGCATTTT
CASRGTGEGQPQHF
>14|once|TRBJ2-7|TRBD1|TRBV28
TGTGCCAGCAGTCCGGGACAGGGGACCTACGAGCAGTACTTC
CASSPGQGTYEQYF
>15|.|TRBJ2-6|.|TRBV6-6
TGTGCCAGCAGTTACTCGGCTTCTGGGGCCAACGTCCTGACTTTC
CASSYSASGANVLTF
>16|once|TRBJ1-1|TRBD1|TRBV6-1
TGTGCCAGCAGTGCCAGACGACAGGGGGGGAACACTGAAGCTTTCTTT
CASSARRQGGNTEAFF
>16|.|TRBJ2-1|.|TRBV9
TGTGCCAGCAGCGTAGAGGGCCTTGCGGGGAGGAATGAGCAGTTCTTC
CASSVEGLAGRNEQFF
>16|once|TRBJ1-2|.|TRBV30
TGTGCCTGGAATTTCAGGGTTGCCAACCCTCCTATGGCTAGGACCTTC
CAWNFRVANPPMARTF
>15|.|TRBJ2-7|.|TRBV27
TGTGCCAGCAACCCAGGATGGGGAGAGGCCTACGAGCAGTACTTC
CASNPGWGEAYEQYF
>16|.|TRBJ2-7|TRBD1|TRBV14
TGTGCCAGCAGCCAAGGGGACAGGGTTGTATACGCGGGGCAGTACTTC
CASSQGDRVVYAGQYF
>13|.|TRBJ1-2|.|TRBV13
TGTGCCAGCAGCCCACAGGGATTCTATGGCTACACCTTC
CASSPQGFYGYTF
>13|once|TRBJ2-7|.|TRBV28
TGTGCCAGCAGTTTACAAGCTTCCTACGAGCAGTACTTC
CASSLQASYEQYF
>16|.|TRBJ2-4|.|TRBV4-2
TGTGCCAGCAGCCCTAGAGAGGGGGGGGGCCGGAACATTCAGTACTTC
CASSPREGGGRNIQYF
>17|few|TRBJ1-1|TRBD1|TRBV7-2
TGTGCCAGCAGCTCCACTTCGACAGGGGGCTTATCCACTGAAGCTTTCTTT
CASSSTSTGGLSTEAFF
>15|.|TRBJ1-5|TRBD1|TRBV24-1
TGTGCCACCAGCAGACAGGGGGCCTCCAATCAGCCCCAGCATTTT
CATSRQGASNQPQHF
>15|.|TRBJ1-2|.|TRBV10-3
TGTGCCATCAGATTTACTACGACAGAAAACTATGGCTACACCTTC
CAIRFTTTENYGYTF
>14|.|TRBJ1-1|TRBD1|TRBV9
TGTGCCAGCAGCAAGGACAGGATGAACACTGAAGCTTTCTTT
CASSKDRMNTEAFF
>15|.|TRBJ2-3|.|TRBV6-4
TGTGCCAGCAGTGTAGGGGATGGTGGCACAGATACGCAGTATTTT
CASSVGDGGTDTQYF
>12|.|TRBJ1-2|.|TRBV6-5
TGTGCCAGCAGTTCCACGAGTTGGTACTACACCTTC
CASSSTSWYYTF
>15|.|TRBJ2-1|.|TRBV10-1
TGCGCCAGCAGTGAGTCCCAGCGGGCTTACAATGAGCAGTTCTTC
CASSESQRAYNEQFF
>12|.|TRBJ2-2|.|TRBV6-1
TGTGCCAGCAGTGAGGGAGCCGGGGAGCTGTTTTTT
CASSEGAGELFF
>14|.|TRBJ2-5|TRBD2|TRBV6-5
TGTGCCAGCAGACGAAGCGGGGTCCAAGAGACCCAGTACTTC
CASRRSGVQETQYF